Here is one TCR beta chain with its context. No antigen is known for it. Deep level was the assay's run setting. TCRdb's table, derived via immunoSEQ multiplex PCR, lists solely in-frame clones and lacks some. Among about 2.4 million clones listed, 93% were seen once. These data come from a study of shared clonotypes between healthy human individuals. Overall study results and limits: Naive CD4 clonotypes overlapped across a few donors at about 5.2%.

Into CD45RA+ naive and CD45RA-negative memory subsets, the CD4+ cells were split. Germline lookup yields CDR1 SGHAT and CDR2 FQNNGV. Trimming took 6 bases from V and 4 from J, leaving 25 bases between them. The CDR3 spans 18 residues. The specimen was naive CD4+ T cells from PBMCs. Subset specified: CD45RA+ positively selected. The V call is TRBV11-2, the J call TRBJ1-3; D is perhaps TRBD1 (6 bases). This sequence originates from a man aged 18 to 29 in good health. Some clones in this sample may be carry-over from other donors' samples. CDR3 bases: TGTGCCAGCAGACTTAGGTACGAAGCCCGGGGGCGCGGAAACACCATATATTTT. Its protein product is CASRLRYEARGRGNTIYF.